This T cell receptor beta chain came from a study of cytomegalovirus exposure and HLA in healthy donors. Regarding the study as a whole: The classifier was said to identify cytomegalovirus status with high specificity and sensitivity. Confirmation was obtained in vitro that a few CMV-associated chains are specific for CMV antigens. There were some V segments, including TRBV6-2 and TRBV6-3, excluded as indistinguishable.

Both 60 Vbeta primers and 13 Jbeta primers went into the PCR. Per the authors' pipeline: Counted up in a later analysis, unique TCR beta chains came to about 80 million, with around 11 million shared. Measured with immunoSEQ multiplex PCR; TCRdb has only the in-frame clones, and not every one. V and J calls and clone size come straight from that table; D and trimming were deduced from the DNA. Among 200,000 to 250,000 clones listed, 70% were seen once. This clone was seen a handful of times. Its cognate antigen is unknown. Germline V gene sequence: CDR1 SEHNR, CDR2 FQNEAQ (reference sequence). Trimming stripped 10 bases from V and 8 bases from J, with 11 bases between. The CDR3 spans 11 residues.

The material sequenced was PBMCs. The receptor was isolated from a man aged 35-49 years in good health and CMV-seropositive. The J gene is TRBJ1-4, the V gene TRBV7-9; D is perhaps TRBD1 (6 bases). The CDR3 coding sequence is TGTGCCATCGAGGGGGGGGAAAAACTGTTTTTT. Protein product: CAIEGGEKLFF.